Below are 27 T cell receptor beta chains sequenced from a single sample in a study of cytomegalovirus exposure and HLA in healthy donors. PCR employed 60 Vbeta and 13 Jbeta primers. The protocol was immunoSEQ multiplex PCR, while the TCRdb copy is restricted to in-frame clones and leaves out a portion. The sample gives around 200,000 clones, approximately 79% of which show up once; roughly 0.22% is in the top ten. What was sequenced was PBMCs. All receptors derive from a girl aged 2-15 years in good health and CMV-seronegative.

The rearrangement links TRBV29-1 to TRBJ1-2, with no clear D. The V and J ends lost 0 bases and 7 bases respectively, with 21 bases between them. This CDR3 comprises 16 residues. CDR1 and CDR2 from the germline V gene are SQVTM and ANQGSEA. The CDR3 nucleotides read TGCAGCGTTGAAGATCGGGCAGGAAAGGGAGTAGGTGGCTACACCTTC. Translated, it gives CSVEDRAGKGVGGYTF. The entire variable domain, with the rest obtained from reference TRBV29-1 and TRBJ1-2, is as follows: SAVISQKPSRDICQRGTSLTIQCQVDSQVTMMFWYRQQPGQSLTLIATANQGSEATYESGFVIDKFPISRPNLTFSTLTVSNMSPEDSSIYLCSVEDRAGKGVGGYTFGSGTRLTVV.

V and J are TRBV30 and TRBJ2-1; D possibly corresponds to TRBD1 (6 bases). V lost 7 bases and J lost 4, with 14 bases in between. Germline CDR1 and CDR2: GTSNPN and SVGIG (reference sequence). This CDR3 is built from 13 residues. The CDR3 here is CASLRTGYNEQFF. In DNA, the CDR3 is TGTGCCTCCCTTCGAACAGGGTACAATGAGCAGTTCTTC.

The V gene is TRBV14, the J gene TRBJ1-2; 7 bases are shared with TRBD1. From germline, CDR1 is SGHDN and CDR2 FVKESK. V shed 2 bases, J shed 0 bases, and the junction held 12 bases outside the gene matches. The CDR3 is 18 amino acids. CDR3 sequence: CASSQIRTGVDPNYGYTF. Written as DNA, the CDR3 is TGTGCCAGCAGCCAAATCCGAACAGGGGTAGACCCTAACTATGGCTACACCTTC.

CDR3 sequence (DNA): TGTGCCAGCAGCGCCTCCAGGGGGAACTATGGCTACACCTTC. Its protein is CASSASRGNYGYTF. The J gene is TRBJ1-2, the V gene TRBV9; 7 bases are shared with TRBD1. Germline V gene sequence: CDR1 SGDLS, CDR2 YYNGEE. The CDR3 contains 14 residues. The J segment lost 2 bases and the V segment lost 3 bases, leaving 4 bases of the junction unmatched. Complete variable domain (other parts from reference TRBV9 and TRBJ1-2): DSGVTQTPKHLITATGQRVTLRCSPRSGDLSVYWYQQSLDQGLQFLIQYYNGEERAKGNILERFSAQQFPDLHSELNLSSLELGDSALYFCASSASRGNYGYTFGSGTRLTVV.

This clone appeared a single time. As DNA, the CDR3 is TGTGCCAGTTGTACGGGGTATGGTCAGCCCCAGCATTTT. Translation gives CASCTGYGQPQHF. V gene TRBV2 combines with J gene TRBJ1-5; D unclear. Trimming shortened V by 9 bases and J by 6 bases, and 15 bases separated the two germline ends. The CDR3 runs 13 residues. The germline V gene encodes CDR1 SNHLY and CDR2 FYNNEI.

This clone is a singleton in its sample. V gene TRBV2 combines with J gene TRBJ2-7; TRBD2 matches 8 bases. Germline V CDR1 and CDR2: SNHLY, FYNNEI. The trim removed 3 bases at V and 4 bases at J, leaving 5 bases unmatched. The CDR3 totals 14 residues. CDR3 sequence reads: CASSERSGGYEQYF. The CDR3, as DNA: TGTGCCAGCAGTGAGCGCAGCGGGGGTTACGAGCAGTACTTC.

As to this clone: One end of the junction does not line up with germline, which may come from a read error. The chain recombines TRBV5-6 with TRBJ2-7; a weak D match, TRBD1 (5 bases). The CDR3 covers 11 residues. Germline-derived CDR1 and CDR2 are SGHDT and YYEEEE. The CDR3 DNA is TGTGCCAGCAGCTTGGACAGGACGAAGTCGTTC. As protein: CASSLDRTKSF.

CDR3 loop: CASSLNSGSYYEQYF. The CDR3 DNA is TGTGCCAGCAGCTTGAATAGCGGGAGTTACTACGAGCAGTACTTC. The chain carries TRBV5-4 and TRBJ2-7; TRBD2 agrees at 9 bases. The V gene's germline CDR1 is SGHNT and CDR2 YYREEE (reference sequence). The ends lost 1 base at V and 3 bases at J; junction bases unmatched: 5. The CDR3 sequence is 15 residues long.

The chain recombines TRBV6-1 with TRBJ1-5; 9 nucleotides align to TRBD1. CDR1 is MNHNS, CDR2 SASEGT, per germline. J was trimmed by 5 bases and V by 6 bases; bases with no gene match: 2. The CDR3 spans 13 residues. In nucleotides, the CDR3 is TGTGCCAGCAGGCGGACAGGGGATCAGCCCCAGCATTTT. The encoded protein is CASRRTGDQPQHF.

The gene calls are TRBV27 and TRBJ2-7, with TRBD1 matching 10 bases. The V gene's germline CDR1 is MNHEY and CDR2 SMNVEV (reference sequence). The CDR3 spans 15 residues. V lost 6 bases and J lost 1; bases outside the gene matches: 6. The CDR3 is CASSWWTGGSYEQYF. CDR3 DNA sequence: TGTGCCAGCAGCTGGTGGACAGGGGGATCCTACGAGCAGTACTTC.

The chain employs TRBV5-1 and TRBJ2-7; 7 bases are a match to TRBD1. The V gene's germline CDR1 is SGHRS and CDR2 YFSETQ. J gave up 3 bases and V 7 bases, and 10 bases lay outside the gene matches. The CDR3 is made up of 14 amino acids. The CDR3 nucleotides are TGCGCCAGCGCTCAGAGGGACAGCAACTACGAGCAGTACTTC. Its translation is CASAQRDSNYEQYF.

The gene calls are TRBV9 and TRBJ1-1; D perhaps matches TRBD1 (5 bases). Per germline, CDR1 SGDLS and CDR2 YYNGEE. This CDR3 is built from 16 residues. The V end was cut by 0 bases, the J end by 0 bases, with 12 bases between. Here the CDR3 reads CASSVAEGQMNTEAFF. CDR3 in DNA: TGTGCCAGCAGCGTAGCTGAAGGACAAATGAACACTGAAGCTTTCTTT.

This clone has more than one count but fewer than ten. This rearrangement joins TRBV30 to TRBJ1-1; tentative D call: TRBD1 (5 bases). The V and J ends lost 0 bases and 0 bases respectively, with 17 bases between them. The CDR3 spans 17 residues. Germline V gene lookup returns CDR1 GTSNPN and CDR2 SVGIG (reference sequence). The chain's CDR3 is CAWSVHGGAFMNTEAFF. The CDR3 bases are TGTGCCTGGAGTGTACACGGAGGGGCCTTTATGAACACTGAAGCTTTCTTT.

The chain is built from TRBV7-6 and TRBJ2-1; 7 bases map to TRBD1. V shed 6 bases and J 4 bases; nucleotides not matched to a gene: 9. This CDR3 spans 15 amino acids. CDR1 is SGHVS, CDR2 FNYEAQ, per germline. In DNA form, the CDR3 reads TGTGCCAGCAGTCTAGGAAGGACAGGTTACAATGAGCAGTTCTTC. The encoded protein is CASSLGRTGYNEQFF.

For this clone: The same CDR3 also results from other DNA sequences found in this sample. The V gene is TRBV5-6, the J gene TRBJ1-1; D unresolved. The ends were cut back, 0 bases at V and 4 bases at J, with 7 bases in the middle. CDR3 size: 13 residues. The germline CDR1 and CDR2 sequences are SGHDT and YYEEEE. The chain's CDR3 is CASSLGGGTEAFF. CDR3 in DNA: TGTGCCAGCAGCTTGGGAGGAGGCACTGAAGCTTTCTTT.

This clone was found once. This sequence joins TRBV4-2 and TRBJ2-5, with D perhaps TRBD1 (5 bases). The germline V gene encodes CDR1 LGHNA and CDR2 YNFKEQ. The CDR3 covers 14 residues. Deletions cut 0 bases from V and 1 base from J, with 6 bases between. The chain's CDR3 is CASSQDRAQETQYF. CDR3 DNA sequence: TGTGCCAGCAGCCAAGACAGGGCCCAAGAGACCCAGTACTTC.

The J gene is TRBJ1-1, the V gene TRBV13; D remains ambiguous. The CDR3 contains 14 residues. Trimming took off 0 bases at V and 4 bases at J, with 9 bases between the two ends. Germline CDR1 PRHDT, CDR2 FYEKMQ (reference sequence). CDR3 bases: TGTGCCAGCAGCTTAGGACTGGGGAGCACTGAAGCTTTCTTT. Amino acid sequence: CASSLGLGSTEAFF. Looking up the rest from reference TRBV13 and TRBJ1-1 gives the full variable domain: AAGVIQSPRHLIKEKRETATLKCYPIPRHDTVYWYQQGPGQDPQFLISFYEKMQSDKGSIPDRFSAQQFSDYHSELNMSSLELGDSALYFCASSLGLGSTEAFFGQGTRLTVV.

V gene TRBV2 combines with J gene TRBJ1-6; perhaps TRBD1 as D (6 bases). The CDR3 is 16 amino acids. Germline CDR1 and CDR2: SNHLY and FYNNEI. V shed 6 bases and J shed 0 bases, with 12 bases lying between them. Written as DNA, the CDR3 is TGTGCCAGCAGGAACAGGGAAAGCTCCTATAATTCACCCCTCCACTTT. Protein product: CASRNRESSYNSPLHF. Complete variable domain (other parts from reference TRBV2 and TRBJ1-6): EPEVTQTPSHQVTQMGQEVILRCVPISNHLYFYWYRQILGQKVEFLVSFYNNEISEKSEIFDDQFSVERPDGSNFTLKIRSTKLEDSAMYFCASRNRESSYNSPLHFGNGTRLTVT.

This clone has only a few counts. V is TRBV6-1 and J is TRBJ2-7; 10 bases are a match to TRBD1. V lost 4 bases to trimming and J lost 5 bases; unmatched junction nucleotides: 8. CDR1 and CDR2 (germline): MNHNS, SASEGT. The CDR3 has 15 amino acids. The CDR3 sequence: CASSASGTGVHEQYF. DNA of the CDR3: TGTGCCAGCAGTGCCTCCGGGACAGGGGTACACGAGCAGTACTTC.

In its sample, this clone was seen once. The CDR3 region has the DNA TGCGCCAGCAGCCACCGGACAGGGACCGACACTGAAGCTTTCTTT. This encodes CASSHRTGTDTEAFF. The chain has TRBV4-1 and TRBJ1-1; 8 bases fit TRBD1. V lost 3 bases and J lost 3; bases outside the gene matches: 6. The CDR3 contains 15 residues. CDR1 is MGHRA and CDR2 is YSYEKL in the germline V gene.

This chain joins TRBV29-1 and TRBJ1-1; 7 nucleotides agree with TRBD1. V trimming: 6 bases; J trimming: 8 bases; junction bases outside the gene matches: 9. The CDR3 has 12 residues. Germline V gives CDR1 SQVTM, CDR2 ANQGSEA. The CDR3 region is CSVITQGREAFF. The CDR3 coding sequence is TGCAGCGTAATTACACAGGGGCGGGAAGCTTTCTTT.

This clone was counted a single time. This chain uses TRBV5-4 with TRBJ1-2; D gene uncertain. Trimming stripped 3 bases from V and 7 bases from J, with 13 bases between. The CDR3 is made up of 13 amino acids. The germline V gene has CDR1 SGHNT and CDR2 YYREEE (reference sequence). The CDR3 DNA sequence: TGTGCCAGCAGCTCGGACTCGGGTACTGGCTACACCTTC. This translates into CASSSDSGTGYTF.

V is TRBV2 and J is TRBJ2-2, with 9 bases fitting TRBD1. In germline, CDR1 is SNHLY, CDR2 FYNNEI. The ends lost 4 bases at V and 7 bases at J; junction bases unmatched: 7. The CDR3 loop spans 15 amino acids. CDR3 protein: CASSVTGQGFGELFF. DNA of the CDR3: TGTGCCAGCAGTGTCACGGGACAGGGTTTCGGGGAGCTGTTTTTT.

CDR3 coding DNA: TGTGCCAGCAGCTCACAGCTCTCCTACAATGAGCAGTTCTTC. Its translation is CASSSQLSYNEQFF. J is TRBJ2-1 and V is TRBV11-3, with D unresolved. Germline values: CDR1 SGHNT, CDR2 YENEEA. CDR3 length: 14 amino acids. V was cut by 4 bases and J by 0 bases, with 7 bases left in between.

Remarks on this clone: The junction shows a germline mismatch at one end, possibly a read error. The chain joins TRBV7-9 to TRBJ2-7; tentatively, D is TRBD2 (5 bases). CDR1 SEHNR and CDR2 FQNEAQ come from the germline V gene (reference sequence). The CDR3 extends over 12 amino acids. This CDR3 is CSSSFGNYEQYF. The CDR3 region has the DNA TGTTCCAGCAGCTTCGGGAACTACGAGCAGTACTTC.

The chain links TRBV19 to TRBJ1-1, with D possibly being TRBD1 (6 bases). V shed 5 bases and J shed 0 bases, with 16 bases lying between them. The CDR3 sequence is 16 residues long. Germline V lookup: CDR1 LNHDA, CDR2 SQIVND (reference sequence). The DNA for the CDR3 is TGTGCCAGTAGTTCCGTTCAGGGGCTACTGAACACTGAAGCTTTCTTT. It is translated as CASSSVQGLLNTEAFF.

V gene TRBV25-1 combines with J gene TRBJ1-2; D might be TRBD1 (5 bases). The V gene lost 5 bases and the J gene lost 6 bases, with 22 bases spanning the gap. The CDR3 runs to 16 residues. Germline V gene lookup returns CDR1 MGHDK and CDR2 SYGVNS. The CDR3 sequence is CASSFTYGGRGDGYTF. CDR3 coding DNA: TGTGCCAGCAGTTTCACCTACGGGGGACGAGGGGATGGCTACACCTTC.